These 29 T cell receptor beta chains were sequenced from one sample in a study of blood T cell repertoires in COVID-19. TCRdb's copy holds only in-frame clones and misses some; the assay was immunoSEQ multiplex PCR. The sample has over 75,000 clones, more than 65% seen once. The specimen was peripheral blood. These receptors were collected from a woman aged 50 to 65 with acute or convalescent COVID-19.

This clone was observed a few times. This chain links TRBV10-3 with TRBJ2-3; 8 positions agree with TRBD1. J lost 2 bases, V lost 11 bases, and 9 bases had no gene match. This CDR3 has 14 amino acids. Germline V lookup: CDR1 ENHRY, CDR2 SYGVKD. The CDR3 DNA follows: TGTGCCTTTTGGACAGGGAGACCCACAGATACGCAGTATTTT. Protein: CAFWTGRPTDTQYF.

The chain employs TRBV5-1 and TRBJ2-1; 14 bases are shared with TRBD2. V was clipped by 3 bases and J by 6 bases; unmatched bases: 2. The V gene's germline CDR1 is SGHRS and CDR2 YFSETQ. This CDR3 comprises 15 residues. Here the CDR3 reads CASSWGLAGVNEQFF. CDR3 nucleotides: TGCGCCAGCAGCTGGGGACTAGCGGGAGTCAATGAGCAGTTCTTC. Full variable domain (rest looked up from reference TRBV5-1 and TRBJ2-1): KAGVTQTPRYLIKTRGQQVTLSCSPISGHRSVSWYQQTPGQGLQFLFEYFSETQRNKGNFPGRFSGRQFSNSRSEMNVSTLELGDSALYLCASSWGLAGVNEQFFGPGTRLTVL.

V gene TRBV10-1 combines with J gene TRBJ1-4; maybe TRBD1 (6 bases). The CDR3 consists of 15 residues. From germline, CDR1 is WNHNN and CDR2 SYGVQD (reference sequence). V dropped 0 bases and J dropped 13 bases, with 18 bases sitting between them. The CDR3 DNA is TGCGCCAGCAGTGAGTCGTGGCGGTATATCAGGGGACTGTTTTTT. It encodes CASSESWRYIRGLFF.

The chain carries TRBV11-2 and TRBJ2-2; D gene unclear. V was pared by 4 bases and J by 5 bases, with 11 bases between. CDR3 length equals 14 residues. Germline V CDR1 and CDR2: SGHAT, FQNNGV. CDR3 nucleotides: TGTGCCAGCAGCTCGGGTGGTTTTACCGGGGAGCTGTTTTTT. Translating gives CASSSGGFTGELFF.

The genes are TRBV9 and TRBJ2-3; a possible D gene is TRBD2 (6 bases). The germline gives CDR1 SGDLS, CDR2 YYNGEE. V was pared by 0 bases and J by 2 bases, with 13 bases between. The CDR3 is made up of 16 amino acids. CDR3 coding DNA: TGTGCCAGCAGCGTAGCGGGGGATCCTCTCACAGATACGCAGTATTTT. This gives the protein CASSVAGDPLTDTQYF.

The chain has TRBV12-3 or TRBV12-4 and TRBJ1-2; D is perhaps TRBD1 (6 bases). There are 13 residues in the CDR3. With 2 bases removed from V and 7 bases from J, the gap between germline ends came to 11 bases. The CDR3 DNA sequence: TGTGCCAGCAGTTTACCAGGGGTGTTTGGCTACACCTTC. Translation: CASSLPGVFGYTF.

The V and J genes are TRBV10-3 and TRBJ2-7, with 9 bases that match TRBD2. This CDR3 region has 18 residues. V shed 0 bases, J shed 3 bases, and the junction held 12 bases outside the gene matches. Germline assignment: CDR1 ENHRY and CDR2 SYGVKD. The chain's CDR3 is CAISESRIAGVSIYEQYF. The CDR3, as DNA: TGTGCCATCAGTGAGTCGAGAATAGCGGGAGTTTCTATCTACGAGCAGTACTTC.

The chain uses TRBV7-2 and TRBJ1-6, with 7 bases fitting TRBD1. J gave up 8 bases and V 5 bases, and 3 bases lay outside the gene matches. This CDR3 is built from 13 residues. Germline V lookup: CDR1 SGHTA, CDR2 FQGNSA. The CDR3 nucleotides are TGTGCCAGCAGCGCCACAGGGGATTCACCCCTCCACTTT. Translation: CASSATGDSPLHF.

The chain has TRBV5-1 and TRBJ1-1; D unclear. Germline CDR1 and CDR2: SGHRS and YFSETQ. Deletions cut 1 base from V and 7 bases from J, with 17 bases between. The CDR3 is made up of 15 amino acids. The CDR3 nucleotides are TGCGCCAGCAGCTTGTTGGAACTGGGAGCAATTGAAGCTTTCTTT. This encodes CASSLLELGAIEAFF.

The chain recombines TRBV5-4 with TRBJ2-1; 7 nucleotides line up with TRBD2. The V and J ends lost 4 bases and 2 bases, in that order; junction bases with no gene match: 6. Germline V gene data show CDR1 as SGHNT and CDR2 as YYREEE (reference sequence). CDR3 size: 15 residues. CDR3 amino acids: CASSEEAGTYNEQFF. DNA of the CDR3: TGTGCCAGCAGCGAGGAAGCGGGGACCTACAATGAGCAGTTCTTC. Based on the CDR3 plus reference TRBV5-4 and TRBJ2-1, the full variable domain is ETGVTQSPTHLIKTRGQQVTLRCSSQSGHNTVSWYQQALGQGPQFIFQYYREEENGRGNFPPRFSGLQFPNYSSELNVNALELDDSALYLCASSEEAGTYNEQFFGPGTRLTVL.

The rearrangement joins TRBV5-8 to TRBJ1-2, with 7 positions matching TRBD1. V lost 1 base, J lost 1 base, and 10 bases stayed unmatched. CDR1 is SGHTS, CDR2 YDEGEE, per germline. The CDR3 has 17 amino acids. The CDR3 here is CASSLPQGGRINYGYTF. DNA of the CDR3: TGTGCCAGCAGCTTGCCCCAGGGGGGTAGGATTAACTATGGCTACACCTTC.

The V and J genes are TRBV6-5 and TRBJ1-1, with 9 bases lining up with TRBD1. Germline CDR1 MNHEY, CDR2 SVGAGI. V shed 5 bases, J shed 4 bases, and the junction held 5 bases outside the gene matches. This CDR3 is 14 amino acids long. DNA for the CDR3: TGTGCCAGCAGTAAATCGGACAGGGGCACTGAAGCTTTCTTT. Its translation is CASSKSDRGTEAFF.

The rearrangement links TRBV7-2 to TRBJ1-3; 8 nucleotides agree with TRBD1. The CDR3 is 15 amino acids. The V and J ends lost 5 bases and 0 bases, in that order; junction bases with no gene match: 3. From germline, CDR1 is SGHTA and CDR2 FQGNSA. In DNA, the CDR3 is TGTGCCAGCAGCAGACAGGGGTACTCTGGAAACACCATATATTTT. As protein: CASSRQGYSGNTIYF.

This clone has just one count. The chain links TRBV6-5 to TRBJ1-2; D uncertain. Trimming stripped 7 bases from V and 3 bases from J, with 12 bases between. This CDR3 contains 13 residues. Germline values: CDR1 MNHEY, CDR2 SVGAGI. Here the CDR3 reads CASTSGRDYGYTF. CDR3 sequence (DNA): TGTGCCAGCACGTCGGGAAGGGACTATGGCTACACCTTC.

The chain carries TRBV5-4 and TRBJ2-7; TRBD1 aligns across 7 bases. V dropped 4 bases and J dropped 5; count of bases not matched to a gene: 6. CDR1 is SGHNT, CDR2 YYREEE, per germline (reference sequence). The CDR3 has 13 amino acids. The CDR3 DNA follows: TGTGCCAGCAGCGTGACAGGGTTCGACGAGCAGTACTTC. As protein: CASSVTGFDEQYF.

The chain combines TRBV5-1 with TRBJ2-7; possibly TRBD2 for D (6 bases). CDR1 and CDR2 from the germline V gene are SGHRS and YFSETQ. The CDR3 contains 15 residues. V was clipped by 0 bases and J by 2 bases, with 12 bases between them. CDR3 protein: CASSLEGGVTYEQYF. The CDR3 bases are TGCGCCAGCAGCTTGGAGGGCGGGGTCACCTACGAGCAGTACTTC. Based on the CDR3 plus reference TRBV5-1 and TRBJ2-7, the full variable domain is KAGVTQTPRYLIKTRGQQVTLSCSPISGHRSVSWYQQTPGQGLQFLFEYFSETQRNKGNFPGRFSGRQFSNSRSEMNVSTLELGDSALYLCASSLEGGVTYEQYFGPGTRLTVT.

This rearrangement joins TRBV11-2 to TRBJ2-2, with D tentatively TRBD1 (6 bases). V shed 6 bases and J shed 4 bases, with 12 bases lying between them. The CDR3 is 14 residues long. CDR1 and CDR2 from the germline V gene are SGHAT and FQNNGV. The CDR3, as DNA: TGTGCCAGCAGAATACTCAGGGGCACCGGGGAGCTGTTTTTT. The encoded protein is CASRILRGTGELFF.

CDR3 in amino acids: CASSMWAGGRAGELFF. The CDR3 DNA follows: TGTGCCAGTAGTATGTGGGCAGGGGGCAGGGCCGGGGAGCTGTTTTTT. V and J are TRBV19 and TRBJ2-2; 8 bases are shared with TRBD1. The germline V gene encodes CDR1 LNHDA and CDR2 SQIVND (reference sequence). The CDR3 is 16 residues long. J was trimmed by 6 bases and V by 3 bases; bases with no gene match: 9. Full variable domain (outside the CDR3, taken from reference TRBV19 and TRBJ2-2): DGGITQSPKYLFRKEGQNVTLSCEQNLNHDAMYWYRQDPGQGLRLIYYSQIVNDFQKGDIAEGYSVSREKKESFPLTVTSAQKNPTAFYLCASSMWAGGRAGELFFGEGSRLTVL.

J is TRBJ2-1 and V is TRBV29-1; tentative D call: TRBD2 (6 bases). V lost 7 bases and J 6 bases, leaving 13 bases between the germline ends. The CDR3 has 12 amino acids. Germline CDR1 and CDR2: SQVTM and ANQGSEA. The CDR3 is CSGAMGGNEQFF. The CDR3 DNA sequence: TGCAGCGGTGCGATGGGGGGCAATGAGCAGTTCTTC.

V is TRBV28 and J is TRBJ1-1; 8 nucleotides match TRBD1. Germline-derived CDR1 and CDR2 are MDHEN and SYDVKM. Trimming removed 5 bases from V and 4 bases from J; junction bases left unmatched: 12. The CDR3 is 16 amino acids. Here the CDR3 DNA reads TGTGCCAGCAGTCTCAGGGGGCGCGTTGTAATCACTGAAGCTTTCTTT. It encodes CASSLRGRVVITEAFF.

In DNA, the CDR3 is TGTGCCAGCAGTCCGCGGACAGTTTATGGCTACACCTTC. The encoded protein is CASSPRTVYGYTF. The chain carries TRBV28 and TRBJ1-2; D possibly corresponds to TRBD1 (6 bases). Trimming stripped 5 bases from V and 5 bases from J, with 12 bases between. This CDR3 contains 13 residues. CDR1 is MDHEN and CDR2 is SYDVKM in the germline V gene.

The table lists this clone with a count of one. The chain combines TRBV29-1 with TRBJ2-7, with 7 nucleotides matching TRBD1. The junction had 4 bases not matched to a gene; V was cut back by 5 bases and J by 3 bases. Germline V gives CDR1 SQVTM, CDR2 ANQGSEA. CDR3 length equals 12 residues. CDR3 protein: CSVTRDSYEQYF. CDR3 bases: TGCAGCGTTACACGGGACAGCTACGAGCAGTACTTC.

This rearrangement joins TRBV24-1 to TRBJ2-3; a weak D match, TRBD2 (6 bases). V gave up 0 bases and J gave up 4 bases, with 13 bases separating them. The germline CDR1 and CDR2 sequences are KGHDR and SFDVKD. The CDR3 consists of 16 residues. The CDR3 loop is CATSDLYLGGADTQYF. The CDR3 DNA follows: TGTGCCACCAGTGATTTGTATCTCGGGGGAGCAGATACGCAGTATTTT.

V and J are TRBV25-1 and TRBJ1-6; TRBD1 agrees at 7 bases. V shed 4 bases and J 7 bases; nucleotides not matched to a gene: 1. CDR3 size: 13 residues. Germline assignment: CDR1 MGHDK and CDR2 SYGVNS. The CDR3 spells CASSVQGNSPLHF. CDR3 DNA: TGTGCCAGCAGTGTACAGGGGAATTCACCCCTCCACTTT.

The rearrangement joins TRBV11-3 to TRBJ2-1, with D uncertain. Germline V gives CDR1 SGHNT, CDR2 YENEEA. Trimming left V 5 bases short and J 3 bases short, with 14 bases between. The CDR3 spans 15 residues. CDR3 in amino acids: CASSANSPVYNEQFF. CDR3 in DNA: TGTGCCAGCAGCGCCAATAGCCCCGTCTACAATGAGCAGTTCTTC. The full variable domain, rest sourced from reference TRBV11-3 and TRBJ2-1, is EAGVVQSPRYKIIEKKQPVAFWCNPISGHNTLYWYLQNLGQGPELLIRYENEEAVDDSQLPKDRFSAERLKGVDSTLKIQPAELGDSAVYLCASSANSPVYNEQFFGPGTRLTVL.

CDR3: CASSLSVSYGYTF. The CDR3 DNA is TGTGCCAGCAGTTTATCGGTTTCCTATGGCTACACCTTC. This chain uses TRBV12-3 or TRBV12-4 with TRBJ1-2; D is unclear. The CDR3 loop spans 13 amino acids. The germline V and J ends were trimmed by 2 bases and 4 bases, with 8 bases remaining between them.

This clone was seen a single time. V gene TRBV3-1 (or the pseudogene TRBV3-2) combines with J gene TRBJ1-3; no clear D. The CDR3 consists of 13 residues. Germline V gene sequence: CDR1 LGHDT, CDR2 YNNKEL (reference sequence). Between the trimmed V and J ends, which lost 8 bases and 4 bases, there was a span of 12 bases. CDR3 sequence reads: CASSEMVGNTIYF. CDR3 nucleotide sequence: TGTGCCAGCTCCGAGATGGTGGGAAACACCATATATTTT.

V and J are TRBV6-5 and TRBJ1-1; perhaps TRBD1 as D (6 bases). Germline loops: CDR1 MNHEY, CDR2 SVGAGI. The V gene lost 0 bases and the J gene lost 10 bases, with 12 bases spanning the gap. CDR3 length equals 13 residues. CDR3: CASSYSQGGGAFF. The CDR3 DNA reads TGTGCCAGCAGTTACTCACAGGGCGGGGGAGCTTTCTTT.

The J gene is TRBJ2-7, the V gene TRBV28, with TRBD2 identical over 11 bases. V lost 7 bases and J lost 1; bases outside the gene matches: 0. The CDR3 loop spans 13 amino acids. Germline V CDR1 and CDR2: MDHEN, SYDVKM. In nucleotides, the CDR3 is TGTGCCAGCATAGCGGGAGGGTCCTACGAGCAGTACTTC. Amino acid sequence: CASIAGGSYEQYF.